These 25 T cell receptor beta chains were all obtained from the same sample, sequenced in a study of blood T cell repertoires in COVID-19. Using immunoSEQ multiplex PCR, the repertoire was profiled, and TCRdb retains in-frame clones only, with some absent. The repertoire consists of about 200,000 clones, with around 90% occurring once and the leading ten covering around 0.84%. Material for sequencing was peripheral blood. The source is a man aged 55-75 years with COVID-19, enrolled during active disease.

The chain has TRBV11-2 and TRBJ1-1; 10 bases fit TRBD1. Germline-derived CDR1 and CDR2 are SGHAT and FQNNGV. The CDR3 spans 14 residues. With V trimmed by 8 bases and J by 5 bases, 8 bases remained unmatched. This CDR3 is CASGRPGQGTEAFF. The CDR3 nucleotides read TGTGCCAGCGGTCGTCCGGGACAGGGGACTGAAGCTTTCTTT. Drawing the rest from reference TRBV11-2 and TRBJ1-1, the complete variable domain is EAGVAQSPRYKIIEKRQSVAFWCNPISGHATLYWYQQILGQGPKLLIQFQNNGVVDDSQLPKDRFSAERLKGVDSTLKIQPAKLEDSAVYLCASGRPGQGTEAFFGQGTRLTVV.

The gene calls are TRBV7-9 and TRBJ1-1, with 8 bases that match TRBD1. The length of the CDR3 is 17 residues. Per the germline V gene, CDR1 is SEHNR and CDR2 is FQNEAQ (reference sequence). V dropped 1 base and J dropped 6; count of bases not matched to a gene: 13. CDR3 loop: CASSLDSWAHRGAEAFF. The CDR3 nucleotides read TGTGCCAGCAGCTTAGATTCTTGGGCGCACAGGGGGGCTGAAGCTTTCTTT.

V and J are TRBV5-4 and TRBJ2-1; 10 bases fit TRBD2. Germline CDR1 is SGHNT and CDR2 is YYREEE (reference sequence). V lost 2 bases, J lost 7 bases, and 6 bases stayed unmatched. This CDR3 has 15 amino acids. The CDR3 nucleotides read TGTGCCAGCAGCTTCGGGACTAGCGACAGGAATGAGCAGTTCTTC. This sequence encodes CASSFGTSDRNEQFF.

This chain links TRBV3-1 (or the pseudogene TRBV3-2) with TRBJ1-2; TRBD1 is a possible D gene (5 bases). Germline lookup yields CDR1 LGHDT and CDR2 YNNKEL (reference sequence). The V end lost 1 base, the J end lost 4 bases, and 10 bases lay between the germline ends. This CDR3 has 14 amino acids. CDR3 nucleotide sequence: TGTGCCAGCAGCCAAGGAGGGGAGGGCTATGGCTACACCTTC. Amino acid sequence: CASSQGGEGYGYTF.

V is TRBV19 and J is TRBJ2-2; 8 bases are a match to TRBD2. This CDR3 is built from 16 residues. CDR1 LNHDA and CDR2 SQIVND come from the germline V gene (reference sequence). V trimming: 3 bases; J trimming: 4 bases; junction bases outside the gene matches: 7. The CDR3 protein is CASSMNGGATTGELFF. For the CDR3, the DNA is TGTGCCAGTAGTATGAACGGGGGGGCGACCACCGGGGAGCTGTTTTTT.

The rearrangement joins TRBV7-8 to TRBJ2-2; weak D call: TRBD1 (5 bases). The CDR3 length is 13 residues. Trimming pared 2 bases from V and 5 bases from J, leaving 6 bases between. Germline values: CDR1 SGHVS, CDR2 FQNEAQ. CDR3 sequence (DNA): TGTGCCAGCAGCTTATCAGGGACCGGGGAGCTGTTTTTT. This sequence encodes CASSLSGTGELFF. Full variable domain (missing parts from reference TRBV7-8 and TRBJ2-2): GAGVSQSPRYKVAKRGQDVALRCDPISGHVSLFWYQQALGQGPEFLTYFQNEAQLDKSGLPSDRFFAERPEGSVSTLKIQRTQQEDSAVYLCASSLSGTGELFFGEGSRLTVL.

The chain combines TRBV29-1 with TRBJ1-2; D gene ambiguous. The CDR3 contains 11 residues. CDR1 is SQVTM, CDR2 ANQGSEA, per germline. Trimming took 6 bases from V and 0 from J, leaving 5 bases between them. This chain's CDR3 is CSVIANYGYTF. Written as DNA, the CDR3 is TGCAGCGTGATAGCTAACTATGGCTACACCTTC.

The chain employs TRBV5-6 and TRBJ1-1, with 7 bases identical to TRBD1. V dropped 0 bases and J dropped 1; count of bases not matched to a gene: 3. The CDR3 consists of 15 residues. CDR1 and CDR2 from the germline V gene are SGHDT and YYEEEE. CDR3 DNA: TGTGCCAGCAGCTTGGGACAGGGAAAGAACACTGAAGCTTTCTTT. Protein product: CASSLGQGKNTEAFF.

V is TRBV6-5 and J is TRBJ1-1; 8 bases fit TRBD1. The germline V gene has CDR1 MNHEY and CDR2 SVGAGI. This CDR3 region has 15 residues. V was pared by 2 bases and J by 5 bases, with 7 bases of the junction left unmatched. DNA for the CDR3: TGTGCCAGCAGTTACGGAGACAGGGGTGAGACTGAAGCTTTCTTT. Protein product: CASSYGDRGETEAFF.

The V call is TRBV9, the J call TRBJ1-1, with D possibly matching TRBD1 (6 bases). The CDR3 covers 14 residues. Germline loops: CDR1 SGDLS, CDR2 YYNGEE. Trimming stripped 0 bases from V and 9 bases from J, with 15 bases between. This CDR3 reads CASSVGGHLQQAFF. In DNA form, the CDR3 reads TGTGCCAGCAGCGTAGGGGGACACCTCCAACAAGCTTTCTTT. The variable domain in full, completed from reference TRBV9 and TRBJ1-1, reads DSGVTQTPKHLITATGQRVTLRCSPRSGDLSVYWYQQSLDQGLQFLIQYYNGEERAKGNILERFSAQQFPDLHSELNLSSLELGDSALYFCASSVGGHLQQAFFGQGTRLTVV.

This clone was recorded once. This rearrangement joins TRBV19 to TRBJ1-5, with 7 bases that match TRBD1. CDR3 length: 14 residues. Trimming removed 8 bases from V and 1 base from J; junction bases left unmatched: 5. Germline-derived CDR1 and CDR2 are LNHDA and SQIVND (reference sequence). DNA for the CDR3: TGTGCCAGTCGGGCAGGGGGAAGCAATCAGCCCCAGCATTTT. Translated, it gives CASRAGGSNQPQHF.

This rearrangement joins TRBV30 to TRBJ1-1; no definite D call. The germline V gene has CDR1 GTSNPN and CDR2 SVGIG (reference sequence). V was trimmed by 3 bases and J by 5 bases, leaving 13 bases between them. This CDR3 region has 13 residues. The CDR3 nucleotides read TGTGCCTGGAGAATGAGGGAGAAGACTGAAGCTTTCTTT. It encodes CAWRMREKTEAFF.

The chain is built from TRBV10-3 and TRBJ2-2, with 13 bases lining up with TRBD2. V trimming: 5 bases; J trimming: 6 bases; junction bases outside the gene matches: 12. The CDR3 is made up of 18 amino acids. CDR1 is ENHRY, CDR2 SYGVKD, per germline. Here the CDR3 reads CAISQSGTSGEGSGELFF. In DNA form, the CDR3 reads TGTGCCATCAGTCAATCCGGGACTAGCGGGGAGGGGTCCGGGGAGCTGTTTTTT.

As to this clone: This sample also contains other DNA sequences that code for the same CDR3. The rearrangement uses TRBV3-1 (or the pseudogene TRBV3-2) and TRBJ1-1, with 9 positions matching TRBD1. This CDR3 is built from 13 residues. Germline loops: CDR1 LGHDT, CDR2 YNNKEL (reference sequence). With 3 bases clipped from V and 4 bases from J, the junction kept 0 bases outside the gene matches. DNA of the CDR3: TGTGCCAGCAGCCAGGACAGGGGCACTGAAGCTTTCTTT. Its protein is CASSQDRGTEAFF.

The sample holds one count of this clone. This chain links TRBV5-1 with TRBJ1-2, with 9 nucleotides matching TRBD1. In germline, CDR1 is SGHRS, CDR2 YFSETQ. The CDR3 loop spans 14 amino acids. V lost 0 bases to trimming and J lost 12 bases; unmatched junction nucleotides: 9. CDR3 in amino acids: CASSLDKTGGEDTF. In DNA, the CDR3 is TGCGCCAGCAGCTTGGATAAAACAGGGGGCGAGGACACCTTC.

The V call is TRBV19, the J call TRBJ1-1, with 8 positions matching TRBD1. This CDR3 spans 15 amino acids. Germline lookup yields CDR1 LNHDA and CDR2 SQIVND (reference sequence). The J segment lost 4 bases and the V segment lost 6 bases, leaving 10 bases of the junction unmatched. CDR3 sequence reads: CASREPGGAVTEAFF. The CDR3 bases are TGTGCCAGTAGAGAGCCAGGGGGCGCGGTCACTGAAGCTTTCTTT.

The rearrangement joins TRBV3-1 (or the pseudogene TRBV3-2) to TRBJ2-7; 8 bases align to TRBD1. Germline lookup yields CDR1 LGHDT and CDR2 YNNKEL (reference sequence). The CDR3 is 16 amino acids. After removal of 2 bases from V and 5 bases from J, the junction contained 11 bases not matched to a gene. The DNA of the CDR3 is TGTGCCAGCAGCCAATCGTGGGGCAGGGGGCACCACGAGCAGTACTTC. Translating gives CASSQSWGRGHHEQYF.

The chain has TRBV30 and TRBJ1-4, with D unresolved. There are 13 residues in the CDR3. Germline CDR1 GTSNPN, CDR2 SVGIG (reference sequence). CDR3: CALGPGANEKLFF. In DNA, the CDR3 is TGTGCTTTAGGCCCTGGAGCTAATGAAAAACTGTTTTTT.

The chain couples TRBV4-2 to TRBJ1-1; D not certain. The CDR3 spans 14 residues. The V gene's germline CDR1 is LGHNA and CDR2 YNFKEQ. V lost 1 base and J lost 3, with 9 bases in between. The CDR3 loop is CASSQVSGDTEAFF. CDR3 DNA sequence: TGTGCCAGCAGCCAAGTTTCGGGAGACACTGAAGCTTTCTTT.

This clone was observed a few times. The rearrangement links TRBV21-1 to TRBJ2-1; the D call TRBD2 from the table was never checked on the DNA. TRBV21-1 is described as a pseudogene. The CDR3 is 19 amino acids. CDR3 nucleotide sequence: TGTGCCAGCAGCACCTGGGACGGTGGACTAGCGGGAGCATACAATGAGCAGTTCTTC. It codes for CASSTWDGGLAGAYNEQFF.

The chain recombines TRBV6-1 with TRBJ1-5; D remains ambiguous. Per the germline V gene, CDR1 is MNHNS and CDR2 is SASEGT. Trimming removed 2 bases at V and 3 bases at J, with 14 bases between. The CDR3 is made up of 16 amino acids. CDR3 bases: TGTGCCAGCAGTGAATTACCGAACAGCTCCAATCAGCCCCAGCATTTT. Its protein is CASSELPNSSNQPQHF.

The V call is TRBV7-9, the J call TRBJ2-1; D might be TRBD2 (5 bases). Germline V CDR1 and CDR2: SEHNR, FQNEAQ (reference sequence). The CDR3 runs to 16 residues. The germline V and J ends were trimmed by 5 bases and 0 bases, with 14 bases remaining between them. CDR3 region: CASSTPSLGSYNEQFF. CDR3 in DNA: TGTGCCAGCAGCACCCCTAGCCTAGGCTCCTACAATGAGCAGTTCTTC. The full variable domain, completed using reference TRBV7-9 and TRBJ2-1, is DTGVSQNPRHKITKRGQNVTFRCDPISEHNRLYWYRQTLGQGPEFLTYFQNEAQLEKSRLLSDRFSAERPKGSFSTLEIQRTEQGDSAMYLCASSTPSLGSYNEQFFGPGTRLTVL.

V gene TRBV6-6 combines with J gene TRBJ1-2; D perhaps matches TRBD1 (5 bases). Trimming took off 7 bases at V and 6 bases at J, with 15 bases between the two ends. CDR1 is MNHNY, CDR2 SVGAGI, per germline (reference sequence). The CDR3 sequence is 13 residues long. The CDR3 sequence is CASTTGEGNGYTF. In DNA form, the CDR3 reads TGTGCCAGCACCACGGGGGAAGGGAATGGCTACACCTTC.

V and J are TRBV5-6 and TRBJ2-3, with TRBD2 matching over 8 bases. The CDR3 has 14 amino acids. The germline gives CDR1 SGHDT, CDR2 YYEEEE. V trimming: 4 bases; J trimming: 3 bases; junction bases outside the gene matches: 4. The CDR3: CASSQAGETDTQYF. Here the CDR3 DNA reads TGTGCCAGCAGCCAAGCGGGAGAGACAGATACGCAGTATTTT.

The chain has TRBV24-1 and TRBJ2-1; 10 bases are shared with TRBD1. Germline-derived CDR1 and CDR2 are KGHDR and SFDVKD. The ends lost 3 bases at V and 9 bases at J; junction bases unmatched: 7. The CDR3 covers 15 residues. Written as DNA, the CDR3 is TGTGCCACCAGTGATCCCGGGACAGGGGATTTTGAGCAGTTCTTC. Amino acid sequence: CATSDPGTGDFEQFF.